These T cell receptor beta chains were read from a single sample in a study of T cells in Graves' hyperthyroidism and ophthalmopathy. TCRdb used MiXCR to reprocess the multiplex PCR reads, holding one entry per CDR3 protein. The table records a few hundred thousand distinct CDR3 sequences, around 15% of them present only once. The sequenced sample consisted of blood. These TCRs come from a woman between 18 and 29 years old with Graves' hyperthyroidism. Both conserved end residues are part of each CDR3. D genes are given only for firm matches. Rows give clone size only sometimes, using once, few, many, or a class for an expanded clone.

>once|16|TRBV12-3/TRBV12-4|TRBD1|TRBJ2-1
CASSPRDRGRNNEQFF
TGTGCCAGCAGTCCTCGGGACAGGGGACGGAACAATGAGCAGTTCTTC
>many|14|TRBV29-1|TRBD1|TRBJ1-1
CSVVNRGTNTEAFF
TGCAGCGTCGTGAACAGGGGAACCAACACTGAAGCTTTCTTT
>few|13|TRBV30|NA|TRBJ2-3
CATYPDNTDTQYF
TGTGCCACCTATCCGGACAACACAGATACGCAGTATTTT
>NA|16|TRBV18|TRBD1|TRBJ1-4
CASSTDRSADNEKLFF
TGTGCCAGCTCAACGGACAGGTCGGCCGATAATGAAAAACTGTTTTTT
>many|17|TRBV18|TRBD1|TRBJ2-1
CASSPTTPGQGSFEQFF
TGTGCCAGCTCACCAACTACTCCGGGACAGGGGTCGTTTGAGCAGTTCTTC
>many|13|TRBV2|NA|TRBJ1-1
CASSDRGGTEAFF
TGTGCCAGCAGTGATAGGGGGGGCACTGAAGCTTTCTTT
>many|14|TRBV12-3/TRBV12-4|TRBD1|TRBJ2-1
CASSYTGGYNEQFF
TGTGCCAGCAGCTACACAGGGGGGTACAATGAGCAGTTCTTC
>few|16|TRBV7-9|NA|TRBJ1-3
CASSFMAAPSGNTIYF
TGTGCCAGCAGCTTCATGGCTGCCCCCTCTGGAAACACCATATATTTT
>NA|16|TRBV7-3|NA|TRBJ2-1
CASSPLAGRSYNEQFF
TGTGCCAGCAGCCCCCTGGCGGGCCGCTCCTACAATGAGCAGTTCTTC
>many|14|TRBV14|TRBD1|TRBJ1-2
CASSRGQEVFGYTF
TGTGCCAGCAGCCGGGGACAGGAGGTCTTTGGCTACACCTTC
>NA|21|TRBV4-1|NA|TRBJ2-1
CASSQDTGGIVMHKHGNEQFF
TGCGCCAGCAGCCAAGATACCGGCGGGATAGTGATGCACAAGCATGGCAATGAGCAGTTCTTC
>NA|13|TRBV19|TRBD1|TRBJ1-1
CASSFTGDIEAFF
TGTGCCAGTAGTTTCACAGGGGACATTGAAGCTTTCTTT
>many|15|TRBV7-9|TRBD1|TRBJ1-1
CASSPGQGRETEAFF
TGTGCCAGCAGCCCAGGACAGGGGAGGGAAACTGAAGCTTTCTTT
>many|11|TRBV29-1|NA|TRBJ1-1
CSGSQISEAFF
TGCAGCGGTTCACAGATCTCTGAAGCTTTCTTT
>NA|15|TRBV20-1|TRBD2|TRBJ2-5
CSASPLTSGGETQYF
TGCAGTGCTAGTCCCCTGACTAGCGGGGGGGAGACCCAGTACTTC
>few|14|TRBV19|NA|TRBJ1-2
CASTPTGTNYGYTF
TGTGCCAGTACCCCCACCGGGACCAACTATGGCTACACCTTC
>many|14|TRBV3-1|NA|TRBJ2-5
CASSPLTSSLTQYF
TGTGCCAGCAGCCCCCTAACTAGTAGCCTAACCCAGTACTTC
>NA|17|TRBV10-3|NA|TRBJ2-2
CAISEPDHPPNTGELSF
TGTGCCATCAGTGAACCTGACCACCCTCCCAACACCGGGGAGCTGTCTTTT
>few|13|TRBV7-9|NA|TRBJ1-1
CASNQGTNTEAFF
TGTGCCAGCAACCAAGGGACGAACACTGAAGCTTTCTTT
>few|15|TRBV7-2|NA|TRBJ1-5
CASSLWASGNQPQHF
TGTGCCAGCAGCTTATGGGCCTCAGGCAATCAGCCCCAGCATTTT
>many|14|TRBV19|TRBD1|TRBJ1-1
CASRMTGEGTEAFF
TGTGCCAGTAGGATGACAGGGGAGGGCACTGAAGCTTTCTTT
>many|15|TRBV19|TRBD2|TRBJ2-7
CASSIAREPVYEQYF
TGTGCCAGTAGTATAGCGCGGGAGCCCGTCTACGAGCAGTACTTC
>many|12|TRBV12-3/TRBV12-4|NA|TRBJ1-4
CASSLSAEKLFF
TGTGCCAGCAGTTTATCGGCCGAAAAACTGTTTTTT
>NA|13|TRBV19|NA|TRBJ2-3
CASIPRGSHTQYF
TGTGCCAGTATTCCCCGGGGCTCTCATACGCAGTATTTT
>NA|13|TRBV7-9|NA|TRBJ1-5
CASSLSPDQPQHF
TGTGCCAGCAGCTTGTCCCCAGATCAGCCCCAGCATTTT
>NA|15|TRBV6-1|NA|TRBJ2-6
CASSTGLWGANVLTF
TGTGCCAGCAGCACAGGACTTTGGGGGGCCAACGTCCTGACTTTC
>NA|13|TRBV25-1|TRBD1|TRBJ1-1
CASSSFDRGGAFF
TGTGCCAGCAGTTCCTTCGACAGGGGCGGAGCTTTCTTT
>NA|14|TRBV6-1|NA|TRBJ2-7
CASSMTELIHEQYF
TGTGCCAGCAGTATGACAGAATTGATCCACGAGCAGTACTTC
>many|20|TRBV11-2|TRBD2|TRBJ2-1
CASSLIVEREGLSSYNEQFF
TGTGCCAGCAGCTTGATAGTGGAGCGGGAGGGCCTTAGCTCCTACAATGAGCAGTTCTTC
>many|17|TRBV2|TRBD2|TRBJ2-3
CASSVGTSGASTDTQYF
TGTGCCAGCAGTGTCGGGACTAGCGGGGCTAGCACAGATACGCAGTATTTT
>NA|15|TRBV5-1|NA|TRBJ2-1
CASSLVAGLNLREFF
TGCGCCAGCAGCTTGGTTGCAGGGTTAAATCTTAGGGAGTTCTTC
>few|13|TRBV29-1|NA|TRBJ2-7
CSVRGANSYEQYF
TGCAGCGTTCGGGGAGCCAACTCCTACGAGCAGTACTTC
>once|15|TRBV9|NA|TRBJ1-2
CASSRSFDSVAGYTF
TGTGCCAGCAGCCGTTCCTTTGACAGCGTGGCTGGCTACACCTTC
>few|16|TRBV7-9|NA|TRBJ2-3
CASSLARPGGTDTQYF
TGTGCCAGCAGCTTAGCTCGTCCGGGAGGCACAGATACGCAGTATTTT
>many|14|TRBV10-2|TRBD2|TRBJ2-3
CASRLAGDTDTQYF
TGCGCCAGCAGACTAGCGGGAGACACAGATACGCAGTATTTT
>NA|14|TRBV15|TRBD1|TRBJ1-3
CATTQTGTGNTIYF
TGTGCCACCACCCAGACAGGGACTGGAAACACCATATATTTT